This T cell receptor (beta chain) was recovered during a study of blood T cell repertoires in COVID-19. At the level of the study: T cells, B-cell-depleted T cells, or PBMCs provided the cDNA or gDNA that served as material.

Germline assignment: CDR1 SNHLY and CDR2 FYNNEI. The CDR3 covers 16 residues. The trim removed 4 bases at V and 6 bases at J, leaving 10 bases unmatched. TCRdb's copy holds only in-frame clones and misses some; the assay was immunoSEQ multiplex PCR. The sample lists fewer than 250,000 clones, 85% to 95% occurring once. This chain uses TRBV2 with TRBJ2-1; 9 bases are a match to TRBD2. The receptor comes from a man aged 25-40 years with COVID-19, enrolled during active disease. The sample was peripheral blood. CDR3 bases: TGTGCCAGCAGTGTCTCGGGACTAGCAATGACCAATGAGCAGTTCTTC. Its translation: CASSVSGLAMTNEQFF.